This T cell receptor beta chain was identified during a study of T cells after yellow fever vaccination. Study-wide context: SMART-Seq v4 Ultra Low Input prepared the low-cell-number fractions.

Overall study results and limits: Some clonotypes were seen in both the CD4 and the CD8 compartments. These made up a small share and likely arose from convergent recombination. The booster saw the reappearance of most primary-vaccination clones (96% CD4, almost 90% CD8).

As concerns this clonotype: The antigen is not known.

Germline CDR1 and CDR2: LGHNA and YNFKEQ. This CDR3 has 16 residues. V gave up 1 base and J gave up 5 bases; unmatched junction bases: 8. Template-switching 5'RACE yielded the TCR cDNA; a universal primer site and UMIs were added in the process. TCRdb called the 5' RACE reads again in MiXCR, with one record for every CDR3 protein. The top ten clones hold more than 40% of a sample with 95,000 to 100,000 distinct CDR3 sequences, under 6.5% of them seen once. This sequence originates from a young man who received the YFV17D yellow fever vaccine. The sample consisted of CD8+ T cells sorted from PBMCs, taken 10 days after the yellow fever booster vaccination. The chain joins TRBV4-2 to TRBJ2-5; TRBD2 agrees at 9 bases. Here the CDR3 reads CASSQAAGGRSETQYF. The CDR3 region has the DNA TGTGCCAGCAGCCAAGCGGCGGGGGGGCGGTCGGAGACCCAGTACTTC.